Reported below is one T cell receptor (beta chain). It lacks a known antigen. No qualities accompany the bases; no much larger clone lies one base away. This record comes from a study of blood T cells in healthy people across ages (dated by TCRdb to the mid-2010s). A note on the overall study: In model experiments, template switching captured roughly one uniquely barcoded TCR beta cDNA molecule for every two T cells. The study analyzed two additional independent replicas of 1 million unique cDNA reads from the same blood draw for two donors, one aged 18 to 29 and one aged 80 or older. The donors were split into four age groups: young (average 16 years), middle-aged (roughly 42), aged (roughly 65) and long-lived (roughly 77). Age-related changes in TCR beta repertoire diversity were measured in the study by deep sequencing normalized with unique cDNA molecular identifiers. To avoid experimental bias, donors of different ages were spread randomly across the sequencing lanes. The paper's findings and limits, for the study overall: Since profiling was done on bulk unsorted PBMCs, naive and antigen-experienced compartments could not be conclusively compared. The CMV infection status of donors was not known, potentially confounding age-related changes in expanded clonotypes. There was a strong correlation between observed TCR beta diversity and the percentage of naive T cells measured by flow cytometry. Compared with the aged group, the long-lived group had more naive CD4+ T cells, fewer expanded clones and increased TCR diversity, a pattern suggesting age selection. Estimates of total diversity based on one million sequenced T cells were considered lower bounds and underestimates. As age increased, observed TCR beta diversity per million T cells dropped in a roughly linear way, and a significant reduction was already evident by age 40.

The library was produced with 5' RACE. Sequencing relied on an Illumina HiSeq 2500. A second PCR of about 7 to 12 cycles was run with a J-beta primer mix and a sample-barcoded 5' primer. A template-switch 5' adaptor carrying 12 random nucleotides introduced a unique molecular identifier onto each TCR beta cDNA molecule. Each sample yielded at least 3 million CDR3-containing paired-end reads. The Mint cDNA synthesis kit, primed by a TRBC-specific oligonucleotide, was used to synthesize first-strand cDNA from all RNA. Following uracil-DNA glycosylase treatment, all cDNA underwent a first 18-cycle PCR with the universal primers M1SS and BC2_uni_R. Per the source publication's procedure: For normalization, 1 million high-quality reads, each with a distinct molecular identifier, were randomly selected from each sample. Instead of being binned into consensus sequences, reads that shared molecular identifiers were thrown out. MiTCR, run with a Q25 quality threshold and the strictest error-elimination algorithm, handled CDR3 identification, clonotype clustering and error correction. A nonparametric unseen species model with Euler transformation was used to estimate lower-bound total TCR beta diversity. TCRdb took the public reads, trimmed them with fastp at Q25, ran MiXCR for clone calling and kept in-frame beta chains. Rows with one shared CDR3 protein collapse into an entry with the most common genes and DNA. The V and J calls follow TCRdb's processing rather than the paper's. For this sample there are around 600,000 distinct CDR3 sequences; more than 45% appear just once. Under 30% of the sample is in the top ten clones.

Systemically healthy Caucasian individuals from Russia, 39 in total and aged about 6 to 100 years, were included as donors. Approximately 9.3 milliliters of peripheral blood were collected from each donor into EDTA-treated Vacutainer tubes. Ficoll-Paque density-gradient centrifugation was used to isolate PBMCs, with at least 6 million per sample. Trizol reagent was used to extract total RNA from PBMCs, with at least 6 micrograms per sample. For every donor, an aliquot of PBMCs went through flow cytometry to measure the percentages of naive CD45RAhigh/CD27high T cells. The source is an older man in good health. Material: blood.

Here is the DNA: TGTGCCAGCAGTGCTACTTCGCCGGACAATGAGCAGTTCTTC. It is translated as CASSATSPDNEQFF. The chain is encoded by TRBV2 joined to TRBJ2-1; the D gene cannot be resolved reliably. Measured from the cysteine to the phenylalanine, the CDR3 is 14 residues long. This entry keeps only the CDR3 DNA: 42 bases, framed from base 1. At the junction V is shortened by 4 bases and J by 5 bases, with 12 bases in between. CDR1 is given as SNHLY and CDR2 as FYNNEI, both from the germline V gene.